These 28 T cell receptor beta chains originate from one sample sequenced in a study of blood T cell repertoires in COVID-19. Here immunoSEQ multiplex PCR was the method, and the copy in TCRdb shows in-frame clones only, minus some. This table holds under 250,000 clones, about 85% found once. Sequenced: peripheral blood. The receptors come from a man between 35 and 55 years old with acute or convalescent COVID-19.

This clone was found once. This CDR3 reads CASSSPAGGSFNEQFF. Written as DNA, the CDR3 is TGTGCCAGCAGCTCCCCTGCGGGCGGGAGCTTCAATGAGCAGTTCTTC. The rearrangement links TRBV4-2 to TRBJ2-1, with 7 bases lining up with TRBD2. Germline loops: CDR1 LGHNA, CDR2 YNFKEQ. J was trimmed by 6 bases and V by 5 bases; bases with no gene match: 13. CDR3 length: 16 residues.

This clone was observed a handful of times. V gene TRBV5-4 combines with J gene TRBJ2-2, with D maybe TRBD2 (5 bases). V lost 2 bases to trimming and J lost 7 bases, with 12 bases between them. Germline V lookup: CDR1 SGHNT, CDR2 YYREEE (reference sequence). CDR3 length: 14 residues. As DNA, the CDR3 is TGTGCCAGCAGCTTTGAGGGCGTAGTCGGGGAGCTGTTTTTT. This sequence encodes CASSFEGVVGELFF. Filled out from reference TRBV5-4 and TRBJ2-2, the complete variable domain reads ETGVTQSPTHLIKTRGQQVTLRCSSQSGHNTVSWYQQALGQGPQFIFQYYREEENGRGNFPPRFSGLQFPNYSSELNVNALELDDSALYLCASSFEGVVGELFFGEGSRLTVL.

This clone was observed a single time. The rearrangement uses TRBV28 and TRBJ1-1, with 8 bases lining up with TRBD1. Per germline, CDR1 MDHEN and CDR2 SYDVKM. After removal of 6 bases from V and 0 bases from J, the junction contained 9 bases not matched to a gene. This CDR3 has 16 amino acids. The CDR3 spells CASSSLLRGLNTEAFF. The CDR3 region has the DNA TGTGCCAGCAGCTCACTACTCAGGGGGCTGAACACTGAAGCTTTCTTT.

This clone was counted once. The rearrangement joins TRBV19 to TRBJ1-4; D perhaps matches TRBD1 (6 bases). V dropped 2 bases and J dropped 7 bases, with 17 bases sitting between them. The CDR3 loop spans 16 amino acids. Per the germline V gene, CDR1 is LNHDA and CDR2 is SQIVND (reference sequence). The DNA for the CDR3 is TGTGCCAGTAGTATATTTCCGAGGGGGTCGGCTGAAAAACTGTTTTTT. The encoded protein is CASSIFPRGSAEKLFF.

This chain connects TRBV4-1 to TRBJ2-7; 10 nucleotides agree with TRBD1. The CDR3 extends over 17 amino acids. The ends lost 3 bases at V and 1 base at J; junction bases unmatched: 9. Looked up from germline, CDR1 is MGHRA and CDR2 is YSYEKL. CDR3 nucleotides: TGCGCCAGCAGCCAGGCCGGACAGGGGGTTGGGTCCTACGAGCAGTACTTC. This encodes CASSQAGQGVGSYEQYF.

This clone came up many times. This rearrangement joins TRBV5-5 to TRBJ2-3, with D maybe TRBD2 (6 bases). Deletions cut 7 bases from V and 0 bases from J, with 12 bases between. The CDR3 loop spans 14 amino acids. Germline loops: CDR1 SGHKS, CDR2 YYEKEE (reference sequence). CDR3 in amino acids: CASPGVSSTDTQYF. CDR3 coding DNA: TGTGCCAGCCCGGGGGTCTCTAGCACAGATACGCAGTATTTT.

J is TRBJ1-1 and V is TRBV29-1; maybe TRBD1 (5 bases). The V end lost 5 bases, the J end lost 2 bases, and 12 bases lay between the germline ends. The germline gives CDR1 SQVTM, CDR2 ANQGSEA. There are 13 residues in the CDR3. CDR3 DNA: TGCAGCGTTCAGGGTTCCGGTAACACTGAAGCTTTCTTT. Translating gives CSVQGSGNTEAFF.

The rearrangement joins TRBV14 to TRBJ1-6, with D maybe TRBD1 (6 bases). Trimming removed 2 bases from V and 7 bases from J, with 15 bases in between. Germline-derived CDR1 and CDR2 are SGHDN and FVKESK. There are 16 residues in the CDR3. The CDR3 DNA is TGTGCCAGCAGCCAATTTAACAGGGTGAGGAATTCACCCCTCCACTTT. Residues: CASSQFNRVRNSPLHF.

The chain links TRBV6-2 or TRBV6-3 to TRBJ2-3; the match to TRBD2 covers 8 bases. CDR3 length: 16 residues. With V trimmed by 0 bases and J by 4 bases, 6 bases remained unmatched. Germline values: CDR1 MNHEY, CDR2 SVGEGT. The CDR3: CASSYSRSGSSDTQYF. In DNA, the CDR3 is TGTGCCAGCAGTTACTCGAGGAGCGGGAGTTCAGATACGCAGTATTTT.

The V gene is TRBV6-1, the J gene TRBJ2-2; 9 bases map to TRBD1. V lost 0 bases and J lost 4; bases outside the gene matches: 6. Germline V gene lookup returns CDR1 MNHNS and CDR2 SASEGT. This CDR3 contains 17 residues. CDR3 DNA sequence: TGTGCCAGCAGTGAAGCGGGGGGGACAGGGCCCACCGGGGAGCTGTTTTTT. Translation: CASSEAGGTGPTGELFF.

This chain joins TRBV19 and TRBJ1-5, with 8 positions matching TRBD1. The length of the CDR3 is 18 residues. CDR1 and CDR2 from the germline V gene are LNHDA and SQIVND (reference sequence). Trimming removed 5 bases from V and 5 bases from J; junction bases left unmatched: 17. DNA for the CDR3: TGTGCCAGTAGTTCTGACGTAGGGACAGGATCCCAGGATCAGCCCCAGCATTTT. Its protein product is CASSSDVGTGSQDQPQHF.

A word on this clone: The same CDR3 is also encoded by other DNA sequences in this sample. The chain is built from TRBV27 and TRBJ2-7; possible D gene TRBD2, 6 bases. The CDR3 sequence is 14 residues long. The ends were cut back, 2 bases at V and 2 bases at J, with 10 bases in the middle. Germline V gives CDR1 MNHEY, CDR2 SMNVEV (reference sequence). CDR3 loop: CASSLRGRPYEQYF. The DNA of the CDR3 is TGTGCCAGCAGTTTAAGAGGGAGGCCCTACGAGCAGTACTTC.

The genes are TRBV28 and TRBJ2-1; D possibly corresponds to TRBD2 (7 bases). The germline V gene has CDR1 MDHEN and CDR2 SYDVKM. V lost 7 bases and J 5 bases, leaving 12 bases between the germline ends. This CDR3 spans 13 amino acids. CDR3 amino acids: CASTGGGHNEQFF. CDR3 sequence (DNA): TGTGCCAGCACCGGCGGGGGCCACAATGAGCAGTTCTTC.

The V gene is TRBV20-1, the J gene TRBJ2-1; TRBD2 aligns across 9 bases. The germline gives CDR1 DFQATT, CDR2 SNEGSKA (reference sequence). With V trimmed by 3 bases and J by 2 bases, 11 bases remained unmatched. This CDR3 has 17 residues. The CDR3 protein is CSASKSRGGRAYNEQFF. The CDR3 DNA is TGCAGTGCTAGTAAATCCCGGGGCGGGAGGGCCTACAATGAGCAGTTCTTC.

The chain recombines TRBV5-6 with TRBJ2-1; possible D gene TRBD2, 6 bases. Looked up from germline, CDR1 is SGHDT and CDR2 is YYEEEE. The CDR3 spans 13 residues. V gave up 2 bases and J gave up 8 bases, with 11 bases separating them. DNA for the CDR3: TGTGCCAGCAGCTTTGTGGGGGAGGATGAGCAGTTCTTC. Amino acid sequence: CASSFVGEDEQFF.

The rearrangement links TRBV6-2 or TRBV6-3 to TRBJ1-4; possibly TRBD1 for D (5 bases). Germline CDR1 MNHEY, CDR2 SVGEGT. The CDR3 has 16 amino acids. V lost 0 bases, J lost 8 bases, and 16 bases lay in between. The CDR3 reads CASSYSMFQGGEKLFF. In DNA form, the CDR3 reads TGTGCCAGCAGTTACTCGATGTTCCAGGGTGGGGAAAAACTGTTTTTT.

The chain carries TRBV7-2 and TRBJ2-3; a weak D match, TRBD1 (6 bases). CDR1 and CDR2 from the germline V gene are SGHTA and FQGNSA. The CDR3 sequence is 15 residues long. V shed 4 bases and J shed 2 bases, with 13 bases lying between them. Here the CDR3 reads CASSSRTVATDTQYF. The CDR3 DNA is TGTGCCAGCAGCTCTAGGACAGTCGCCACAGATACGCAGTATTTT.

The rearrangement links TRBV27 to TRBJ2-7; 13 nucleotides agree with TRBD2. The germline CDR1 and CDR2 sequences are MNHEY and SMNVEV (reference sequence). V lost 6 bases, J lost 6 bases, and 5 bases stayed unmatched. The CDR3 covers 14 residues. CDR3 loop: CASRGTSGNSEQYF. The CDR3 DNA reads as TGTGCCAGCAGGGGGACTAGCGGGAATTCCGAGCAGTACTTC.

The V call is TRBV19, the J call TRBJ2-1; tentatively, D is TRBD1 (5 bases). Trimming left V 4 bases short and J 4 bases short, with 5 bases between. This CDR3 has 12 amino acids. The germline CDR1 and CDR2 sequences are LNHDA and SQIVND (reference sequence). DNA of the CDR3: TGTGCCAGTAGTAAGGGGTACAATGAGCAGTTCTTC. It encodes CASSKGYNEQFF.

In its sample, this clone was seen a few times. V gene TRBV6-6 combines with J gene TRBJ1-5; the match to TRBD1 covers 9 bases. The CDR3 is 16 amino acids. The germline V gene has CDR1 MNHNY and CDR2 SVGAGI (reference sequence). The trim removed 7 bases at V and 3 bases at J, leaving 10 bases unmatched. The CDR3 protein is CASTRGQGSSNQPQHF. Written as DNA, the CDR3 is TGTGCCAGCACCCGAGGACAGGGGTCTTCCAATCAGCCCCAGCATTTT.

Only one count was recorded for this clone. The rearrangement joins TRBV2 to TRBJ1-6; 8 bases agree with TRBD1. J gave up 7 bases and V 7 bases, and 6 bases lay outside the gene matches. Per the germline V gene, CDR1 is SNHLY and CDR2 is FYNNEI. This CDR3 has 14 residues. In nucleotides, the CDR3 is TGTGCCAGCACCCTGGACAGGGTAAATTCACCCCTCCACTTT. This translates into CASTLDRVNSPLHF.

The V and J genes are TRBV29-1 and TRBJ2-2, with D perhaps TRBD2 (6 bases). V dropped 7 bases and J dropped 7 bases, with 10 bases sitting between them. The CDR3 covers 11 residues. Per the germline V gene, CDR1 is SQVTM and CDR2 is ANQGSEA. For the CDR3, the DNA is TGCAGCGCGCGGGATGACGGGGAGCTGTTTTTT. Translating gives CSARDDGELFF.

This chain connects TRBV27 to TRBJ1-4; D unclear. This CDR3 region has 14 residues. V shed 5 bases and J shed 1 base, with 8 bases lying between them. CDR1 is MNHEY and CDR2 is SMNVEV in the germline V gene (reference sequence). DNA for the CDR3: TGTGCCAGCAGTCTCAGAAGAACTAATGAAAAACTGTTTTTT. The encoded protein is CASSLRRTNEKLFF.

V usage is TRBV19 and J usage is TRBJ1-1; TRBD1 aligns across 8 bases. The CDR3 extends over 14 amino acids. J was trimmed by 7 bases and V by 3 bases; bases with no gene match: 7. The germline V gene has CDR1 LNHDA and CDR2 SQIVND (reference sequence). This CDR3 reads CASSMGQAAVEAFF. The CDR3 DNA sequence: TGTGCCAGTAGTATGGGACAGGCTGCGGTTGAAGCTTTCTTT.

The chain combines TRBV27 with TRBJ2-2; TRBD1 matches 10 bases. After removal of 8 bases from V and 7 bases from J, the junction contained 1 base not matched to a gene. Germline loops: CDR1 MNHEY, CDR2 SMNVEV (reference sequence). The CDR3 contains 12 residues. CDR3: CASGTGVGELFF. CDR3 DNA: TGTGCCAGCGGGACAGGGGTCGGGGAGCTGTTTTTT.

This chain links TRBV6-5 with TRBJ2-7, with 9 bases fitting TRBD1. Germline CDR1 is MNHEY and CDR2 is SVGAGI. V was clipped by 2 bases and J by 3 bases; unmatched bases: 5. CDR3 size: 15 residues. The CDR3: CASSYGTGQGYEQYF. CDR3 sequence (DNA): TGTGCCAGCAGTTACGGGACAGGGCAAGGCTACGAGCAGTACTTC.

This chain joins TRBV11-3 and TRBJ2-2, with 9 bases that match TRBD2. Germline CDR1 SGHNT, CDR2 YENEEA. V was clipped by 2 bases and J by 5 bases; unmatched bases: 6. The CDR3 is made up of 16 amino acids. The CDR3: CASSLWASGATGELFF. As DNA, the CDR3 is TGTGCCAGCAGCTTATGGGCTAGCGGGGCAACCGGGGAGCTGTTTTTT.

The genes are TRBV11-1 and TRBJ2-7; 9 bases fit TRBD1. V lost 4 bases to trimming and J lost 4 bases; unmatched junction nucleotides: 11. Germline V gene sequence: CDR1 SGHAT, CDR2 FQDESV (reference sequence). The CDR3 consists of 16 residues. The CDR3 nucleotides are TGTGCCAGCAGCTGGGGGGACAGGGCAACTCCTTACGAGCAGTACTTC. It yields the protein CASSWGDRATPYEQYF.